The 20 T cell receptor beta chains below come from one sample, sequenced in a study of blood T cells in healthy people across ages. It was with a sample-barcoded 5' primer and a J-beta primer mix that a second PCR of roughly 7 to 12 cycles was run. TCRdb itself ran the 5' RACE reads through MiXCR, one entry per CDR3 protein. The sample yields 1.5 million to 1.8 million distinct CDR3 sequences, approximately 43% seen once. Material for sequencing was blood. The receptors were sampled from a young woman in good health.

The DNA for the CDR3 is TGCAGTGCTTATATAGGGGGGAGGACGGAGACCCAGTACTTC. It translates to CSAYIGGRTETQYF. This chain uses TRBV20-1 with TRBJ2-5; D may correspond to TRBD1 or TRBD2 (6 bases each). V was shortened by 5 bases and J by 5 bases, with 18 bases between the two germline ends. The CDR3 length is 14 residues. In germline, CDR1 is DFQATT, CDR2 SNEGSKA (reference sequence).

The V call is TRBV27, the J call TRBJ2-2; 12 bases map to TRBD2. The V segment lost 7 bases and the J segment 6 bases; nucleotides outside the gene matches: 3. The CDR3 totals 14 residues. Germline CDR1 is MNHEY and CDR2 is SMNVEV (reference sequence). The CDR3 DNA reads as TGTGCCAGCAACCTAGCGGGAGGGGCCGGGGAGCTGTTTTTT. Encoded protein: CASNLAGGAGELFF.

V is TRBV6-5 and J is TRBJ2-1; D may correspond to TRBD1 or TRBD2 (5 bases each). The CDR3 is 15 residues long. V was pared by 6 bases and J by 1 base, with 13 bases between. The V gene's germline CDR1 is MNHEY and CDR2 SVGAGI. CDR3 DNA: TGTGCCAGCAGAGGACCCGGGGCGTCCTACAATGAGCAGTTCTTC. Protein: CASRGPGASYNEQFF.

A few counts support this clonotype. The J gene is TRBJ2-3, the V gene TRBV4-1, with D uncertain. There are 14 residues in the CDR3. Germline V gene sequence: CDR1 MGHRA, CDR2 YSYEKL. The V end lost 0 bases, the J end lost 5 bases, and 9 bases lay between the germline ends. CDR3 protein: CASSQERILDTQYF. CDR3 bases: TGCGCCAGCAGCCAAGAACGGATTTTAGATACGCAGTATTTT.

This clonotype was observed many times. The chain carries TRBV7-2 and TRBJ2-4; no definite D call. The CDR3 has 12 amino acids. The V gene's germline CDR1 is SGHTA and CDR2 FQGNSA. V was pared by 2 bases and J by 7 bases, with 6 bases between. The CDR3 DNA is TGTGCCAGCAGCTTAACCTTTAACATTCAGTACTTC. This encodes CASSLTFNIQYF.

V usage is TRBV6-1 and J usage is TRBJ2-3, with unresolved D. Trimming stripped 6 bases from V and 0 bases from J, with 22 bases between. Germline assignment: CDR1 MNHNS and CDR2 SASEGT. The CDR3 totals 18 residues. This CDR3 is CASSPQAGEDSSTDTQYF. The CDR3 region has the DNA TGTGCCAGCAGCCCGCAGGCAGGCGAGGATTCTAGCACAGATACGCAGTATTTT.

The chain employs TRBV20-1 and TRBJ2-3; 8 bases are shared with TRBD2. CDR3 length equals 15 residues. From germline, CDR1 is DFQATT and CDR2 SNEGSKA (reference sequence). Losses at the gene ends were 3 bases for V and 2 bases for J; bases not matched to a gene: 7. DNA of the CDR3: TGCAGTGCTAGTGACAGCGGGAGCCTCACAGATACGCAGTATTTT. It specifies CSASDSGSLTDTQYF.

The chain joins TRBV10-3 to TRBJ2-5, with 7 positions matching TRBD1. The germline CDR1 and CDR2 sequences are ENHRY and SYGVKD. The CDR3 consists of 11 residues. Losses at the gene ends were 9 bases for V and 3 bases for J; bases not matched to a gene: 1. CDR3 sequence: CAMGQKETQYF. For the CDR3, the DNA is TGTGCCATGGGACAGAAAGAGACCCAGTACTTC.

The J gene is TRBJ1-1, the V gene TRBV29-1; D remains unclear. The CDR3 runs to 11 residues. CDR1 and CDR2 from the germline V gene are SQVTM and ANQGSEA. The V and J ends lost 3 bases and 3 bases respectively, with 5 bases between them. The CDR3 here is CSVDPYTEAFF. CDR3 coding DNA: TGCAGCGTTGACCCTTACACTGAAGCTTTCTTT.

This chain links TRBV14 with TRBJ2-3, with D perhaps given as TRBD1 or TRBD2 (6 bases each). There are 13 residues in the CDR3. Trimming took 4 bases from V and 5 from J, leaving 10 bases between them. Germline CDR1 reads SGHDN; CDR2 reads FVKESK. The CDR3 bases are TGTGCCAGCAGCCGGGGGGCCCTAGATACGCAGTATTTT. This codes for CASSRGALDTQYF. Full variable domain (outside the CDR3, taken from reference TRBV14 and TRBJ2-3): EAGVTQFPSHSVIEKGQTVTLRCDPISGHDNLYWYRRVMGKEIKFLLHFVKESKQDESGMPNNRFLAERTGGTYSTLKVQPAELEDSGVYFCASSRGALDTQYFGPGTRLTVL.

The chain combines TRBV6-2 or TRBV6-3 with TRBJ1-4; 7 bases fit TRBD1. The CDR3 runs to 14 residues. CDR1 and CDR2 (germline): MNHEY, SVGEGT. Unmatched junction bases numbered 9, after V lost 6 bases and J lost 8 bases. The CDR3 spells CASSHPGQSEKLFF. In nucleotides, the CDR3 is TGTGCCAGCAGCCATCCGGGACAGTCAGAAAAACTGTTTTTT.

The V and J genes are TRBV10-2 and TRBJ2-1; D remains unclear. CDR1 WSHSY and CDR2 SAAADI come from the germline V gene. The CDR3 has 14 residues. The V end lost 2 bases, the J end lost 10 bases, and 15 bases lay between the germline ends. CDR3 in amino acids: CASSEDIRSYEQFF. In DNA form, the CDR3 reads TGCGCCAGCAGTGAGGACATAAGGAGTTACGAGCAGTTCTTC.

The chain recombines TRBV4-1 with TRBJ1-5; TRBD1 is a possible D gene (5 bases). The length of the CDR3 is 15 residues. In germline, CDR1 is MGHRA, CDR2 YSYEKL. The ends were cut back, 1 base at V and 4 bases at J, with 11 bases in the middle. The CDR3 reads CASSQVLTENQPQHF. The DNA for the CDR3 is TGCGCCAGCAGCCAAGTTCTGACAGAGAATCAGCCCCAGCATTTT.

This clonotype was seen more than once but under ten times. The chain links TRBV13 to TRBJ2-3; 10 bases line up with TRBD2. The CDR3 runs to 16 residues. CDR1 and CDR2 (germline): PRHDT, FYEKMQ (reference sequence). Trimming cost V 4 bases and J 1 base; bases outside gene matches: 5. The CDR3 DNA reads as TGTGCCAGCAGCTCGACTAGCGGGCCTGGCACAGATACGCAGTATTTT. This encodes CASSSTSGPGTDTQYF.

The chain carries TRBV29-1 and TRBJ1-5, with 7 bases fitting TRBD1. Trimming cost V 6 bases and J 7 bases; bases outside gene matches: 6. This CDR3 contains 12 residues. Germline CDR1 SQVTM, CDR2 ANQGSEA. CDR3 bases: TGCAGCGTAGGGACAGTGGACCAGCCCCAGCATTTT. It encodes CSVGTVDQPQHF.

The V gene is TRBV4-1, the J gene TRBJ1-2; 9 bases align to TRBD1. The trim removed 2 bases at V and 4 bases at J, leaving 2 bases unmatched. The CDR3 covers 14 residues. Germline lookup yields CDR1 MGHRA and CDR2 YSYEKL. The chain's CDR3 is CASSQSGQGYGYTF. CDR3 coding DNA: TGCGCCAGCAGCCAATCGGGACAGGGCTATGGCTACACCTTC.

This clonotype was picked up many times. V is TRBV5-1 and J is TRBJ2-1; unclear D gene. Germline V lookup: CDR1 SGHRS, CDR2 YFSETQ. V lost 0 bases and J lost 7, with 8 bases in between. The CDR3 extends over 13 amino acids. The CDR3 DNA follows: TGCGCCAGCAGCTTGGACCCCTCGAATGAGCAGTTCTTC. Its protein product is CASSLDPSNEQFF. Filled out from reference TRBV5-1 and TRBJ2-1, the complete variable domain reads KAGVTQTPRYLIKTRGQQVTLSCSPISGHRSVSWYQQTPGQGLQFLFEYFSETQRNKGNFPGRFSGRQFSNSRSEMNVSTLELGDSALYLCASSLDPSNEQFFGPGTRLTVL.

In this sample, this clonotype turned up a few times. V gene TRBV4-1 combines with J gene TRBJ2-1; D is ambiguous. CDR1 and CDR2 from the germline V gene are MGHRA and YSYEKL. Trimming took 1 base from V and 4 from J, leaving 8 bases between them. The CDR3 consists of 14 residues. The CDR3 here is CASSQAVSYNEQFF. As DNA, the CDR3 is TGCGCCAGCAGCCAAGCGGTATCTTACAATGAGCAGTTCTTC.

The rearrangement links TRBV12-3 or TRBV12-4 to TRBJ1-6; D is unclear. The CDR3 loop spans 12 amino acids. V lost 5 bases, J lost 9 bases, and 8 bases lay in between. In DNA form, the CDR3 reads TGTGCCAGCAGTCCCCACGTTTCACCCCTCCACTTT. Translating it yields CASSPHVSPLHF.

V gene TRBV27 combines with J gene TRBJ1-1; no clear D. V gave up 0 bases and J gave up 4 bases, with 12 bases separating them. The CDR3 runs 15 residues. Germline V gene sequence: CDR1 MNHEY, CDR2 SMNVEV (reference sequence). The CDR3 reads CASSLSPREGTEAFF. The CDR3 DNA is TGTGCCAGCAGTTTATCCCCCAGAGAGGGCACTGAAGCTTTCTTT.